These 18 T cell receptor beta chains originate from one sample sequenced in a study of CD8 T cells in ankylosing spondylitis (dated by TCRdb to the late 2010s). General findings and caveats noted by the study authors: A TCR beta motif of about 8 highly homologous amino acid variants appeared characteristic of blood from ankylosing spondylitis patients.

Their antigen targets remain unknown. The library was produced with 5' RACE. The reads were generated on an Illumina HiSeq 2500. Clones were called with MiXCR by TCRdb after fastp trimmed the public reads at Q25, and only in-frame beta chains were retained. Each entry is one CDR3 protein sequence, shown with its most common DNA and genes. The sample table records 650,000 to 800,000 distinct CDR3 sequences; around 20% of these occur just once. The ten largest clones add up to around a fifth of the sample. The sample comprised blood, either unsorted or a sorted T cell fraction (not recorded which). The receptors were sampled from a male donor with ankylosing spondylitis.

The genes are TRBV20-1 and TRBJ2-1, with TRBD2 matching 10 bases. Germline CDR1 DFQATT, CDR2 SNEGSKA (reference sequence). The J segment lost 5 bases and the V segment lost 0 bases, leaving 10 bases of the junction unmatched. The CDR3 runs to 17 residues. CDR3 in amino acids: CSAREIAGGQLNNEQFF. CDR3 DNA sequence: TGCAGTGCTAGAGAAATAGCGGGGGGCCAGCTAAACAATGAGCAGTTCTTC.

In this sample, this clonotype turned up a few times. The rearrangement uses TRBV20-1 and TRBJ2-1, with D unresolved. Looked up from germline, CDR1 is DFQATT and CDR2 is SNEGSKA (reference sequence). Trimming took 3 bases from V and 8 from J, leaving 17 bases between them. There are 14 residues in the CDR3. The CDR3 coding sequence is TGCAGTGCTAGCCAGAAGGGTATCGTCGATGAGCAGTTCTTC. Its protein product is CSASQKGIVDEQFF.

The chain couples TRBV27 to TRBJ2-1; the match to TRBD2 covers 9 bases. In germline, CDR1 is MNHEY, CDR2 SMNVEV (reference sequence). The V gene end was trimmed by 2 bases and the J gene end by 6 bases; junction bases not matched to a gene: 8. This CDR3 has 16 residues. CDR3 in DNA: TGTGCCAGCAGTTTAATCCCACTAGCGGGCCCCAATGAGCAGTTCTTC. Protein sequence: CASSLIPLAGPNEQFF.

The sample holds a few counts of this clonotype. This chain connects TRBV28 to TRBJ2-1; D call uncertain. V lost 10 bases and J lost 8, with 24 bases in between. Germline lookup yields CDR1 MDHEN and CDR2 SYDVKM. This CDR3 has 15 amino acids. The CDR3 sequence is CATISVPTGRHEQFF. The CDR3 DNA sequence: TGTGCCACCATTTCCGTCCCCACCGGCCGTCATGAGCAGTTCTTC.

The chain is built from TRBV28 and TRBJ1-1, with a possible D match to TRBD1 (6 bases). The CDR3 is 16 amino acids. Trimming cost V 4 bases and J 0 bases, with 15 bases left between them. In germline, CDR1 is MDHEN, CDR2 SYDVKM. The CDR3 sequence is CASSSTGGAMNTEAFF. CDR3 bases: TGTGCCAGCAGTTCTACTGGGGGGGCAATGAACACTGAAGCTTTCTTT.

J is TRBJ2-7 and V is TRBV20-1; 8 nucleotides align to TRBD2. The CDR3 has 14 amino acids. V was clipped by 7 bases and J by 2 bases; unmatched bases: 10. The germline gives CDR1 DFQATT, CDR2 SNEGSKA (reference sequence). The CDR3 reads CSGALAGPAYEQYF. As DNA, the CDR3 is TGCAGTGGGGCCTTAGCGGGACCCGCCTACGAGCAGTACTTC.

This chain connects TRBV20-1 to TRBJ2-1, with D unresolved. CDR1 DFQATT and CDR2 SNEGSKA come from the germline V gene (reference sequence). Trimming cost V 0 bases and J 5 bases, with 11 bases left between them. This CDR3 comprises 14 residues. For the CDR3, the DNA is TGCAGTGCTAGAGATCCAGCAGTCAACAATGAGCAGTTCTTC. It is translated as CSARDPAVNNEQFF.

Many counts were recorded for this clonotype. The V call is TRBV29-1, the J call TRBJ2-5; TRBD1 is a possible D gene (6 bases). The CDR3 covers 14 residues. Trimming stripped 3 bases from V and 5 bases from J, with 16 bases between. CDR1 and CDR2 (germline): SQVTM, ANQGSEA. Here the CDR3 reads CSVDVQGFGETQYF. The CDR3 bases are TGCAGCGTTGACGTACAGGGCTTCGGTGAGACCCAGTACTTC.

This clonotype occurred a few times. The chain joins TRBV6-2 or TRBV6-3 to TRBJ2-1, with D hard to call. Germline CDR1 and CDR2: MNHEY and SVGEGT. The CDR3 sequence is 17 residues long. V shed 5 bases and J shed 7 bases, with 24 bases lying between them. The CDR3 sequence is CASSGHKKGSLGNEQFF. The CDR3, as DNA: TGTGCCAGCAGTGGGCACAAGAAAGGAAGCCTAGGGAATGAGCAGTTCTTC.

This clonotype occurred a few times. The rearrangement uses TRBV29-1 and TRBJ1-2; possibly TRBD1 for D (6 bases). Between the trimmed V and J ends, which lost 3 bases and 8 bases, there was a span of 13 bases. The CDR3 consists of 12 residues. Germline V lookup: CDR1 SQVTM, CDR2 ANQGSEA. The CDR3 nucleotides read TGCAGCGTTGATCTGGGAGGGGGAGGCTACACCTTC. Amino acids: CSVDLGGGGYTF.

J is TRBJ2-1 and V is TRBV18; D not resolved. CDR1 and CDR2 (germline): KGHSH, LQKENI. The CDR3 is 11 amino acids. V lost 3 bases, J lost 7 bases, and 4 bases lay in between. The CDR3 protein is CASSPKNEQFF. CDR3 nucleotide sequence: TGTGCCAGCTCACCTAAAAATGAGCAGTTCTTC.

This clonotype was observed a handful of times. This chain connects TRBV29-1 to TRBJ1-1; D possibly corresponds to TRBD1 (5 bases). This CDR3 region has 13 residues. The V gene lost 6 bases and the J gene lost 0 bases, with 11 bases spanning the gap. Germline V lookup: CDR1 SQVTM, CDR2 ANQGSEA. CDR3 amino acids: CSVRGDMNTEAFF. In nucleotides, the CDR3 is TGCAGCGTGAGGGGAGATATGAACACTGAAGCTTTCTTT.

This chain joins TRBV5-1 and TRBJ2-1; 7 bases match TRBD1. Trimming took 4 bases from V and 9 from J; bases not matched to a gene: 10. This CDR3 has 14 residues. CDR1 is SGHRS and CDR2 is YFSETQ in the germline V gene. CDR3 in amino acids: CASSPETGYSEQFF. Here the CDR3 DNA reads TGCGCCAGCAGCCCCGAGACAGGGTATAGTGAGCAGTTCTTC.

The chain is built from TRBV9 and TRBJ2-7; D unresolved. The CDR3 is 16 residues long. Per the germline V gene, CDR1 is SGDLS and CDR2 is YYNGEE. V was trimmed by 4 bases and J by 2 bases, leaving 19 bases between them. The CDR3 nucleotides are TGTGCCAGCAGCCCCTGGACCTCACAAGGAGCCTACGAGCAGTACTTC. Protein sequence: CASSPWTSQGAYEQYF.

V is TRBV7-2 and J is TRBJ1-4, with D uncertain. Germline CDR1 reads SGHTA; CDR2 reads FQGNSA. V was pared by 6 bases and J by 3 bases, with 14 bases between. The CDR3 consists of 15 residues. The chain's CDR3 is CASSFPGAPNEKLFF. CDR3 sequence (DNA): TGTGCCAGCAGTTTCCCAGGTGCCCCTAATGAAAAACTGTTTTTT.

The chain carries TRBV7-3 and TRBJ1-6; D ambiguous. V was pared by 7 bases and J by 3 bases, with 22 bases between. The CDR3 contains 18 residues. Germline CDR1 is SGHTA and CDR2 is FQGTGA. CDR3 amino acids: CASTGSLRGYDYNSPLHF. CDR3 DNA: TGTGCCAGCACCGGGAGTTTGAGAGGATATGACTATAATTCACCCCTCCACTTT.

This clonotype was picked up a small number of times. V gene TRBV6-1 combines with J gene TRBJ1-1; D is possibly TRBD1 (5 bases). Per the germline V gene, CDR1 is MNHNS and CDR2 is SASEGT. V was cut by 9 bases and J by 0 bases, with 17 bases left in between. This CDR3 is 15 amino acids long. CDR3: CASLGAILMNTEAFF. Written as DNA, the CDR3 is TGTGCCAGTTTAGGGGCCATACTCATGAACACTGAAGCTTTCTTT.

This clonotype was counted a few times. V gene TRBV20-1 combines with J gene TRBJ2-7, with 10 bases matching TRBD2. Losses at the gene ends were 0 bases for V and 6 bases for J; bases not matched to a gene: 11. The CDR3 is made up of 16 amino acids. Germline CDR1 DFQATT, CDR2 SNEGSKA (reference sequence). In nucleotides, the CDR3 is TGCAGTGCTAGAGATAACAGGAAGCGGGAGGGCCTCGAGCAGTACTTC. Its translation is CSARDNRKREGLEQYF.